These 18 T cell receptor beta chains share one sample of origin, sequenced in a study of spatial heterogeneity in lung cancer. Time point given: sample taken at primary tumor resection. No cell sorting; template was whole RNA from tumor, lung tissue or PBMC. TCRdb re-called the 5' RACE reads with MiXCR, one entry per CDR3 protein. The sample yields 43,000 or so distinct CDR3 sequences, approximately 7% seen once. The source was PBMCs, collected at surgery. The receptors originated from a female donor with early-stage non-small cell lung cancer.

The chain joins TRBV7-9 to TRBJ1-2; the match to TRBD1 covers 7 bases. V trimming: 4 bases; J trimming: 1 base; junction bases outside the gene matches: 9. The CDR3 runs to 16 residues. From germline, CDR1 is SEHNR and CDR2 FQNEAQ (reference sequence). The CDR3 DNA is TGTGCCAGCAGCTCTACGGGACAGCTAAGTAACTATGGCTACACCTTC. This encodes CASSSTGQLSNYGYTF.

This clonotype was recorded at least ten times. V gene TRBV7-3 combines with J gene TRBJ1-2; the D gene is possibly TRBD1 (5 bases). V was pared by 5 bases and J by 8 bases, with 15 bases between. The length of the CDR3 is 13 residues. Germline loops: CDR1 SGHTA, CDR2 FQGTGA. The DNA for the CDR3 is TGTGCCAGCAGCAGTACAGGAGTCGGGGGCTACACCTTC. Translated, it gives CASSSTGVGGYTF.

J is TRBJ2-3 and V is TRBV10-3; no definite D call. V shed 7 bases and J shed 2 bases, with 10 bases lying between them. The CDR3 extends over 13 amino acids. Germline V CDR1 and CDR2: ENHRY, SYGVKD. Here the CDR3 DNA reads TGTGCCATCAAGGACGGATACACAGATACGCAGTATTTT. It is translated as CAIKDGYTDTQYF.

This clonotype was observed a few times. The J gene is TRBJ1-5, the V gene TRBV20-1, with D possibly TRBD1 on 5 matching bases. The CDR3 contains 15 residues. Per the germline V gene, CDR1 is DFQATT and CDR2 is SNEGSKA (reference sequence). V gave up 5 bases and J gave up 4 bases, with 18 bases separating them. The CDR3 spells CSAGTGTGRNQPQHF. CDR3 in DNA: TGCAGTGCTGGAACAGGTACCGGACGTAATCAGCCCCAGCATTTT.

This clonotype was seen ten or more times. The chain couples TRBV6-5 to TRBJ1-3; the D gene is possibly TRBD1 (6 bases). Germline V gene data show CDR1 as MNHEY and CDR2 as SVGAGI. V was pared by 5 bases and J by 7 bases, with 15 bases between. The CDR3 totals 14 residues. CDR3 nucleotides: TGTGCCAGCAGTCCGCCAGGGGCGGTGAACACCATATATTTT. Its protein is CASSPPGAVNTIYF.

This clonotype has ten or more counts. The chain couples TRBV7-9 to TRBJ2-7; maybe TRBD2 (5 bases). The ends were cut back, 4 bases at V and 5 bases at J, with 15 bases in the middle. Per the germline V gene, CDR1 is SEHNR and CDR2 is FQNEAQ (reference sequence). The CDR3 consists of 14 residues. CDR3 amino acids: CASSSPTGLDEQYF. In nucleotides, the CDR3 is TGTGCCAGCAGCTCCCCGACCGGACTTGACGAGCAGTACTTC.

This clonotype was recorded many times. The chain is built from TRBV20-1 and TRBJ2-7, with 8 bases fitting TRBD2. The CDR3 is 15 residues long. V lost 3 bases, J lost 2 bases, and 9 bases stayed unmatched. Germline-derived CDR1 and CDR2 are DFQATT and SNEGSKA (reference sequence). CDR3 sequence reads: CSARQSGRAAYEQYF. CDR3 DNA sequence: TGCAGTGCTAGGCAGAGCGGGAGAGCGGCCTACGAGCAGTACTTC.

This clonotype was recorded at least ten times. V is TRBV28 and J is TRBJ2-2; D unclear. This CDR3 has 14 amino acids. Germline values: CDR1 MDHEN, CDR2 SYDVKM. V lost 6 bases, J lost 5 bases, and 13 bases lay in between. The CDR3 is CASSGLLRTGELFF. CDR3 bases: TGTGCCAGCAGCGGGTTGCTGAGGACCGGGGAGCTGTTTTTT.

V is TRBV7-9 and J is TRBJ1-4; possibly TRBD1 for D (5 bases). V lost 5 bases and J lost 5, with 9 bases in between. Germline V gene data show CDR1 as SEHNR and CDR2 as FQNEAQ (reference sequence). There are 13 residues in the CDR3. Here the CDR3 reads CASSRDGNEKLFF. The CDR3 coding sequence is TGTGCCAGCAGCCGGGACGGAAATGAAAAACTGTTTTTT.

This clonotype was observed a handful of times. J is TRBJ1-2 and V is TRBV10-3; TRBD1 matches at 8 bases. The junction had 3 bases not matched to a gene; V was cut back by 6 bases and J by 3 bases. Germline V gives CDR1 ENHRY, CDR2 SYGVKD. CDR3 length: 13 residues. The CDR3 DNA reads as TGTGCCATCAGCCTACAGGGGGACTATGGCTACACCTTC. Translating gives CAISLQGDYGYTF.

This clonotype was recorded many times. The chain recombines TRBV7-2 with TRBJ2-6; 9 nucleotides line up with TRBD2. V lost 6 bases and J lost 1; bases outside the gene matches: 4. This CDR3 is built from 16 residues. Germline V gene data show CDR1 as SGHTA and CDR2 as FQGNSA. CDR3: CASSISGGSGANVLTF. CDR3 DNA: TGTGCCAGCAGTATTAGCGGGGGATCTGGGGCCAACGTCCTGACTTTC.

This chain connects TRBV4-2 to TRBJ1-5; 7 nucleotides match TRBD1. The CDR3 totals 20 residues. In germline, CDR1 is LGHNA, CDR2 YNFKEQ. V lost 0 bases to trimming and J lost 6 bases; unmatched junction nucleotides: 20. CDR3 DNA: TGTGCCAGCAGCCAAGATCAATTTTTCTCGGGACAGCAGAAAGGTCAGCCCCAGCATTTT. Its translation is CASSQDQFFSGQQKGQPQHF.

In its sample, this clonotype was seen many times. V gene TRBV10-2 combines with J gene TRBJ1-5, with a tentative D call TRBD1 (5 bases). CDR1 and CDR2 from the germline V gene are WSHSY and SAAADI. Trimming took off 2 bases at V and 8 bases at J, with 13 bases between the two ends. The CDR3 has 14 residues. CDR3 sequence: CASSEAPRGEPQHF. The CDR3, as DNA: TGCGCCAGCAGTGAGGCCCCGAGGGGTGAGCCCCAGCATTTT.

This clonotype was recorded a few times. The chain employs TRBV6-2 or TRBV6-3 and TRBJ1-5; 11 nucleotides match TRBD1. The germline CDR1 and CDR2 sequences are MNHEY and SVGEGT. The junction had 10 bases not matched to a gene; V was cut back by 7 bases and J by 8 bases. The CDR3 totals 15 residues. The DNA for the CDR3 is TGTGCCAGCACCACCAGGACAGGGGGCGAAAAGCCCCAGCATTTT. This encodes CASTTRTGGEKPQHF.

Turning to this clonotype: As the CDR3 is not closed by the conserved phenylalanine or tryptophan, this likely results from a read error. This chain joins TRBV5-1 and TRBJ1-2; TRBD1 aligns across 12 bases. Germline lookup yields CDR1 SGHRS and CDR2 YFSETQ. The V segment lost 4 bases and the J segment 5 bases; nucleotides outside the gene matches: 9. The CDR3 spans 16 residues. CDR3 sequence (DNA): TGCGCCAGCAGCCTCGGGACAGGGGGCCCTCCTTATGGCTACACCTTG. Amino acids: CASSLGTGGPPYGYTL.

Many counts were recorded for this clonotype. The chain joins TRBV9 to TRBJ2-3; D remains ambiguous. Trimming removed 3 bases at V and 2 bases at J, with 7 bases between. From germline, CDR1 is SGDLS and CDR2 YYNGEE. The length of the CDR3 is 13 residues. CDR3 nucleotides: TGTGCCAGCAGCGGGCAAAACACAGATACGCAGTATTTT. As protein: CASSGQNTDTQYF.

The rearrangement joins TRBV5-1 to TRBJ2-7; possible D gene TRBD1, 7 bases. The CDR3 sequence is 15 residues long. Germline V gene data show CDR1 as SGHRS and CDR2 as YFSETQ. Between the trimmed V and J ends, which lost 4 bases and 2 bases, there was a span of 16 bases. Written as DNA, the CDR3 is TGCGCCAGCAGCCCCGGGGGACAGAGAACCTACGAGCAGTACTTC. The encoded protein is CASSPGGQRTYEQYF.

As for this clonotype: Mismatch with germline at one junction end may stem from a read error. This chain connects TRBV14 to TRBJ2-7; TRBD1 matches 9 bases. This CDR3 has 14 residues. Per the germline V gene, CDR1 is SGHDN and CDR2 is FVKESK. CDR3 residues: CASSPGTGLYDQYF. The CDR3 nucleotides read TGTGCCAGCAGCCCCGGGACAGGGCTCTACGATCAGTACTTC.